Each of the 21 T cell receptor beta chains below was sequenced from the same sample in a study of cytomegalovirus exposure and HLA in healthy donors. PCR involved 60 Vbeta and 13 Jbeta primers. Sequenced by immunoSEQ multiplex PCR; TCRdb stores in-frame clones only, minus some. Among 180,000 or so clones listed, roughly 77% were seen once. Specimen: PBMCs. All receptors derive from a woman aged 25 to 39 in good health and CMV-seropositive.

The chain is built from TRBV11-3 and TRBJ2-5, with a possible D match to TRBD2 (5 bases). Per germline, CDR1 SGHNT and CDR2 YENEEA. The V end lost 5 bases, the J end lost 5 bases, and 21 bases lay between the germline ends. The CDR3 consists of 16 residues. The CDR3 region has the DNA TGTGCCAGCAGCCTCCGATCTAGAGGGCGGTTCGAGACCCAGTACTTC. Protein sequence: CASSLRSRGRFETQYF.

A single count supports this clone. The V call is TRBV27, the J call TRBJ2-5; TRBD2 matches at 7 bases. This CDR3 has 14 residues. CDR1 MNHEY and CDR2 SMNVEV come from the germline V gene (reference sequence). J lost 0 bases, V lost 2 bases, and 0 bases had no gene match. The CDR3 loop is CASSLLADQETQYF. The CDR3 coding sequence is TGTGCCAGCAGTTTACTAGCGGACCAAGAGACCCAGTACTTC.

The chain carries TRBV29-1 and TRBJ1-2; the D gene is possibly TRBD1 (5 bases). Trimming took 3 bases from V and 1 from J, leaving 12 bases between them. The CDR3 is made up of 14 amino acids. Germline V lookup: CDR1 SQVTM, CDR2 ANQGSEA. The CDR3 DNA reads as TGCAGCGTTGACCCCGGGGGGAGTAACTATGGCTACACCTTC. Residues: CSVDPGGSNYGYTF.

This clone was recorded only once. The chain links TRBV5-6 to TRBJ1-5; TRBD1 matches at 8 bases. Germline CDR1 reads SGHDT; CDR2 reads YYEEEE. The CDR3 is 16 amino acids. Trimming at V came to 4 bases and at J to 7 bases, leaving 13 bases not matched to a gene. CDR3 sequence (DNA): TGTGCCAGCAGCCAGACGACAGGGGAAGGCCTACAGCCCCAGCATTTT. This encodes CASSQTTGEGLQPQHF.

This clone was seen more than once but under ten times. V gene TRBV2 combines with J gene TRBJ1-6; perhaps TRBD1 as D (6 bases). In germline, CDR1 is SNHLY, CDR2 FYNNEI. This CDR3 has 14 residues. V was clipped by 3 bases and J by 10 bases, with 13 bases between them. CDR3 coding DNA: TGTGCCAGCAGTGAGAACAGGGAGAGCTCACCCCTCCACTTT. Translating it yields CASSENRESSPLHF.

This chain joins TRBV5-1 and TRBJ2-1; D unclear. CDR1 and CDR2 (germline): SGHRS, YFSETQ. The CDR3 sequence is 12 residues long. The V and J ends lost 0 bases and 6 bases respectively, with 4 bases between them. CDR3 coding DNA: TGCGCCAGCAGCTTGGGTATCAATGAGCAGTTCTTC. Its translation is CASSLGINEQFF.

This rearrangement joins TRBV13 to TRBJ1-3, with 7 bases lining up with TRBD1. The trim removed 0 bases at V and 4 bases at J, leaving 0 bases unmatched. Per germline, CDR1 PRHDT and CDR2 FYEKMQ (reference sequence). The CDR3 is 14 residues long. CDR3 in amino acids: CASSLGTGGNTIYF. The CDR3 DNA reads as TGTGCCAGCAGCTTAGGGACAGGGGGAAACACCATATATTTT.

This chain links TRBV5-5 with TRBJ1-5, with no clear D. The CDR3 extends over 14 amino acids. Trimming cost V 3 bases and J 0 bases, with 7 bases left between them. Germline assignment: CDR1 SGHKS and CDR2 YYEKEE (reference sequence). CDR3 coding DNA: TGTGCCAGCAGCTCCGGAGATAGCAATCAGCCCCAGCATTTT. Translation: CASSSGDSNQPQHF.

The V gene is TRBV18, the J gene TRBJ1-4; the match to TRBD1 covers 7 bases. The CDR3 contains 13 residues. Trimming took 5 bases from V and 7 from J; bases not matched to a gene: 4. The germline CDR1 and CDR2 sequences are KGHSH and LQKENI. CDR3 DNA: TGTGCCAGCTCAAGTGACAGGGCTGAAAAACTGTTTTTT. Encoded protein: CASSSDRAEKLFF.

V is TRBV4-2 and J is TRBJ2-3; TRBD1 matches 10 bases. Germline CDR1 and CDR2: LGHNA and YNFKEQ. This CDR3 spans 15 amino acids. V lost 3 bases and J lost 5; bases outside the gene matches: 5. CDR3 DNA: TGTGCCAGCAGCCAGGGGGGGACAGGGGTAGATACGCAGTATTTT. It translates to CASSQGGTGVDTQYF.

The genes are TRBV9 and TRBJ2-7; TRBD1 agrees at 8 bases. Germline V lookup: CDR1 SGDLS, CDR2 YYNGEE. There are 17 residues in the CDR3. J lost 6 bases, V lost 3 bases, and 17 bases had no gene match. DNA of the CDR3: TGTGCCAGCAGCGGGAGAACCTTCCAGGGGGCGCTTGTCGAGCAGTACTTC. Residues: CASSGRTFQGALVEQYF.

This clone has a handful of counts. This chain uses TRBV4-3 with TRBJ1-4, with D possibly matching TRBD1 (6 bases). Germline V gene sequence: CDR1 LGHNA, CDR2 YSLEER. Trimming shortened V by 0 bases and J by 2 bases, and 13 bases separated the two germline ends. The CDR3 runs to 17 residues. The CDR3 region has the DNA TGCGCCAGCAGCCAAGATATAGAAACAGGGACTAATGAAAAACTGTTTTTT. It specifies CASSQDIETGTNEKLFF.

The V and J genes are TRBV19 and TRBJ2-5; D is perhaps TRBD2 (5 bases). Germline V gene lookup returns CDR1 LNHDA and CDR2 SQIVND (reference sequence). The CDR3 totals 13 residues. V lost 1 base and J lost 5, with 8 bases in between. Here the CDR3 reads CASSIGLTETQYF. CDR3 coding DNA: TGTGCCAGTAGTATAGGACTAACGGAGACCCAGTACTTC.

This clone was seen more than once but under ten times. This chain uses TRBV7-9 with TRBJ2-3, with 9 bases that match TRBD2. Trimming removed 7 bases from V and 7 bases from J; junction bases left unmatched: 15. CDR1 is SEHNR and CDR2 is FQNEAQ in the germline V gene (reference sequence). The CDR3 has 16 residues. CDR3 DNA: TGTGCCAGCATCAACTGGGGCGGGGGGGCCAGGTATACGCAGTATTTT. Translation gives CASINWGGGARYTQYF.

The V gene is TRBV4-3, the J gene TRBJ1-2, with TRBD1 matching over 9 bases. This CDR3 contains 18 residues. J was trimmed by 4 bases and V by 1 base; bases with no gene match: 13. Per the germline V gene, CDR1 is LGHNA and CDR2 is YSLEER. Here the CDR3 DNA reads TGCGCCAGCAGCCAAGGCCAACCACGGACAGGGGACTTCTATGGCTACACCTTC. Protein sequence: CASSQGQPRTGDFYGYTF.

This clone was seen more than once but under ten times. This chain links TRBV7-2 with TRBJ2-7; 8 nucleotides line up with TRBD1. In germline, CDR1 is SGHTA, CDR2 FQGNSA. The trim removed 1 base at V and 7 bases at J, leaving 9 bases unmatched. The CDR3 sequence is 15 residues long. CDR3 loop: CASSLVAGGPLEQYF. The CDR3 bases are TGTGCCAGCAGCTTAGTAGCAGGGGGCCCCTTGGAGCAGTACTTC.

A word on this clone: The junction departs from germline at one end; a sequencing error may be responsible. The chain has TRBV4-3 and TRBJ2-6, with D perhaps TRBD1 (6 bases). Germline CDR1 reads LGHNA; CDR2 reads YSLEER. The CDR3 extends over 14 amino acids. CDR3 DNA sequence: TGCGCCAGCAGCCAGGTTGTGGGGGCCAACGGCCTGACTTTC. This translates into CASSQVVGANGLTF.

This clone was counted once. The chain combines TRBV28 with TRBJ2-7; TRBD1 might be the D (6 bases). This CDR3 has 14 amino acids. The germline V gene has CDR1 MDHEN and CDR2 SYDVKM. V lost 6 bases and J lost 2, with 14 bases in between. CDR3 bases: TGTGCCAGCAGACTCGACAGGTCCCCCTACGAGCAGTACTTC. Its protein product is CASRLDRSPYEQYF.

This clone is a singleton in its sample. The chain uses TRBV23-1 and TRBJ1-5; TRBD1 might be the D (5 bases). TRBV23-1 is an ORF, with its function uncertain. Trimming took off 2 bases at V and 5 bases at J, with 19 bases between the two ends. There are 17 residues in the CDR3. The CDR3 DNA reads TGCGCCAGCAGTCAAAGGCCGGCTCAGGGCAGCGATCAGCCCCAGCATTTT. Encoded protein: CASSQRPAQGSDQPQHF.

The chain is built from TRBV4-3 and TRBJ2-3, with D possibly being TRBD2 (6 bases). The germline gives CDR1 LGHNA, CDR2 YSLEER. Trimming cost V 0 bases and J 4 bases, with 14 bases left between them. There are 16 residues in the CDR3. The CDR3 loop is CASSQDVAVGSDTQYF. CDR3 in DNA: TGCGCCAGCAGCCAAGATGTAGCGGTGGGATCAGATACGCAGTATTTT.

The CDR3: CASSLRQGVYEQYF. The CDR3 nucleotides read TGTGCCAGCAGCTTAAGGCAGGGGGTGTACGAGCAGTACTTC. The chain links TRBV11-2 to TRBJ2-7; TRBD1 matches 7 bases. The V segment lost 2 bases and the J segment 4 bases; nucleotides outside the gene matches: 5. CDR3 length equals 14 residues. The V gene's germline CDR1 is SGHAT and CDR2 FQNNGV.